This TCR beta chain stems from a study of CD8 T cells in Susac syndrome. Overall study context: Treatment status at blood draw for the Susac syndrome patients was therapy-naive, corticosteroids, or intravenous immunoglobulin alone.

The CDR3 loop spans 13 amino acids. The V end was cut by 3 bases, the J end by 2 bases, with 7 bases between. Per germline, CDR1 DFQATT and CDR2 SNEGSKA (reference sequence). Patients with Susac syndrome met the recently defined diagnostic criteria for definite or probable disease. RNA in amounts of roughly 0.5 to 1 ug was reverse transcribed with random hexamers. TCRdb fed the immunoSEQ multiplex PCR reads into MiXCR, producing one record per CDR3 protein. The sample includes some 200,000 distinct CDR3 sequences, more than 90% seen only once; the top ten take 0.098%. V is TRBV20-1 and J is TRBJ2-2; D is ambiguous. Sequences were obtained from CD4+ T cells from PBMCs. This TCR came from a human donor with Susac syndrome. This CDR3 reads CSASNRNTGELFF. DNA for the CDR3: TGCAGTGCTAGCAACAGAAACACCGGGGAGCTGTTTTTT.